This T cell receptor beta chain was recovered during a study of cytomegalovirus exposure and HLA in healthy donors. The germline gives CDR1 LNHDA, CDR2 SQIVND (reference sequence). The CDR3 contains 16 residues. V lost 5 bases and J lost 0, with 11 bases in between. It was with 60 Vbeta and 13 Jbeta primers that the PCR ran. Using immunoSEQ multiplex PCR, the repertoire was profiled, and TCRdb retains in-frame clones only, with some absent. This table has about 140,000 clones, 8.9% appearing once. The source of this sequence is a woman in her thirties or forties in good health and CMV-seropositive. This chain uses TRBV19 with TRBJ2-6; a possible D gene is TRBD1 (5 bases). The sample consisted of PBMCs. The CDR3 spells CASSSWGGSGANVLTF. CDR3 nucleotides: TGTGCCAGTAGTTCGTGGGGCGGCTCTGGGGCCAACGTCCTGACTTTC.